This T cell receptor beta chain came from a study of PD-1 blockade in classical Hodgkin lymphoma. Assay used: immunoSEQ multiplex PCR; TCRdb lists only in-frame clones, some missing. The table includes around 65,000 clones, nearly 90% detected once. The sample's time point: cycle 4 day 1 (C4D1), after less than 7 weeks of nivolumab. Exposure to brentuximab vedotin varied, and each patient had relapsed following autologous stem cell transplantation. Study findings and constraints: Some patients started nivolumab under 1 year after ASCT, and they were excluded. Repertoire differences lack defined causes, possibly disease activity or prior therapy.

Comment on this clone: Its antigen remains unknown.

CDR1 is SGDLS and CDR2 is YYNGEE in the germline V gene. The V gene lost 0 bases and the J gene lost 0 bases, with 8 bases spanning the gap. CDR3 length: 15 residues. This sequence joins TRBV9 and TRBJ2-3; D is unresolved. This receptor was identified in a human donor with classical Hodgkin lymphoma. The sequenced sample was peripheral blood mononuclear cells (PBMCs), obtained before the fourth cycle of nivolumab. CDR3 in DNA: TGTGCCAGCAGCGTAGTGAACCCAAGCACAGATACGCAGTATTTT. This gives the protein CASSVVNPSTDTQYF.